The 27 T cell receptor beta chains listed next were all sequenced from one sample in a study of shared clonotypes between healthy human individuals. TCRdb keeps only in-frame clones here, not all; method: immunoSEQ multiplex PCR. The repertoire consists of fewer than 400,000 clones, with around two thirds occurring once and the leading ten covering 10%. Sequenced material: memory CD4+ T cells sorted from blood. This sample's subset: CD45RA-negative fraction. The origin of the receptors is a man aged 25 to 40 in good health.

The rearrangement joins TRBV19 to TRBJ1-1, with unresolved D. CDR1 is LNHDA and CDR2 is SQIVND in the germline V gene (reference sequence). V lost 6 bases, J lost 3 bases, and 11 bases lay in between. This CDR3 region has 13 residues. CDR3: CASSRIGDTEAFF. CDR3 bases: TGTGCCAGTAGCCGGATCGGCGACACTGAAGCTTTCTTT.

The chain recombines TRBV7-3 with TRBJ2-2, with D tentatively TRBD1 (6 bases). The ends were cut back, 6 bases at V and 2 bases at J, with 10 bases in the middle. Per the germline V gene, CDR1 is SGHTA and CDR2 is FQGTGA. CDR3 length equals 14 residues. CDR3 DNA sequence: TGTGCCAGCAGGGGGGCGATCAACACCGGGGAGCTGTTTTTT. The encoded protein is CASRGAINTGELFF. The full variable domain, with the rest looked up from reference TRBV7-3 and TRBJ2-2, is GAGVSQTPSNKVTEKGKYVELRCDPISGHTALYWYRQSLGQGPEFLIYFQGTGAADDSGLPNDRFFAVRPEGSVSTLKIQRTERGDSAVYLCASRGAINTGELFFGEGSRLTVL.

A few counts support this clone. The chain links TRBV5-4 to TRBJ2-5, with 10 bases fitting TRBD2. The CDR3 runs 15 residues. V lost 2 bases and J lost 3; bases outside the gene matches: 4. Germline CDR1 and CDR2: SGHNT and YYREEE (reference sequence). The CDR3 DNA reads TGTGCCAGCAGCTTAGCGGGGGGGATTGAAGAGACCCAGTACTTC. Translating it yields CASSLAGGIEETQYF.

The rearrangement uses TRBV11-2 and TRBJ1-3, with D maybe TRBD1 (5 bases). The CDR3 runs to 15 residues. Germline CDR1 reads SGHAT; CDR2 reads FQNNGV. V was pared by 5 bases and J by 4 bases, with 15 bases between. The CDR3 loop is CASSPTWGLGNTIYF. CDR3 DNA: TGTGCCAGCAGCCCAACGTGGGGGTTAGGAAACACCATATATTTT.

The rearrangement uses TRBV15 and TRBJ2-7; D gene uncertain. Trimming removed 6 bases from V and 4 bases from J, with 7 bases in between. CDR3 size: 11 residues. The germline V gene encodes CDR1 LNHNV and CDR2 YYDKDF (reference sequence). For the CDR3, the DNA is TGTGCCACCAGAGACGGATACGAGCAGTACTTC. Protein sequence: CATRDGYEQYF.

This rearrangement joins TRBV7-9 to TRBJ1-4; D unresolved. Trimming took off 5 bases at V and 4 bases at J, with 11 bases between the two ends. This CDR3 has 14 amino acids. Germline V lookup: CDR1 SEHNR, CDR2 FQNEAQ (reference sequence). This chain's CDR3 is CASSGWQINEKLFF. The CDR3 DNA reads as TGTGCCAGCAGCGGTTGGCAAATTAATGAAAAACTGTTTTTT.

The chain recombines TRBV27 with TRBJ2-1, with D perhaps TRBD1 or TRBD2 (6 bases each). Germline-derived CDR1 and CDR2 are MNHEY and SMNVEV (reference sequence). The CDR3 totals 12 residues. The germline V and J ends were trimmed by 7 bases and 15 bases, with 19 bases remaining between them. In DNA, the CDR3 is TGTGCCAGCATAACCCCTTGGGGGGCTCGGTTCTTC. This encodes CASITPWGARFF.

This sequence joins TRBV19 and TRBJ2-1; D possibly corresponds to TRBD1 (5 bases). Germline V lookup: CDR1 LNHDA, CDR2 SQIVND (reference sequence). V lost 10 bases, J lost 0 bases, and 16 bases lay in between. The CDR3 covers 15 residues. CDR3 amino acids: CATSHDRSSYNEQFF. The CDR3 DNA is TGTGCCACCTCACACGACAGAAGCTCCTACAATGAGCAGTTCTTC.

This clone was counted many times. The chain carries TRBV5-1 and TRBJ2-2, with 8 positions matching TRBD2. Germline V gene lookup returns CDR1 SGHRS and CDR2 YFSETQ. The CDR3 spans 16 residues. V lost 4 bases to trimming and J lost 4 bases; unmatched junction nucleotides: 9. CDR3: CASSPSLADGTGELFF. The CDR3 bases are TGCGCCAGCAGCCCATCACTAGCGGACGGCACCGGGGAGCTGTTTTTT.

The chain employs TRBV14 and TRBJ1-1; D remains ambiguous. The germline CDR1 and CDR2 sequences are SGHDN and FVKESK. V was cut by 0 bases and J by 5 bases, with 10 bases left in between. The CDR3 loop spans 14 amino acids. The CDR3 DNA sequence: TGTGCCAGCAGCCAAGATCCGCGGATTACTGAAGCTTTCTTT. It codes for CASSQDPRITEAFF.

This clone was detected only a few times. The chain is built from TRBV2 and TRBJ1-1; no definite D call. This CDR3 contains 11 residues. Trimming took off 6 bases at V and 8 bases at J, with 10 bases between the two ends. Per germline, CDR1 SNHLY and CDR2 FYNNEI. CDR3: CASRPEIEAFF. Written as DNA, the CDR3 is TGTGCCAGCAGACCCGAAATAGAAGCTTTCTTT.

This clone appeared many times. The rearrangement links TRBV29-1 to TRBJ1-3; D gene uncertain. Germline V lookup: CDR1 SQVTM, CDR2 ANQGSEA. Trimming took 6 bases from V and 2 from J, leaving 14 bases between them. CDR3 length: 14 residues. This CDR3 reads CSVGLGQAGNTIYF. In DNA, the CDR3 is TGCAGCGTCGGATTGGGTCAGGCTGGAAACACCATATATTTT.

The rearrangement links TRBV28 to TRBJ2-5; 8 bases match TRBD2. V lost 9 bases to trimming and J lost 2 bases; unmatched junction nucleotides: 5. This CDR3 region has 13 residues. CDR1 and CDR2 (germline): MDHEN, SYDVKM. The CDR3 sequence is CASQRERQETQYF. The CDR3 DNA follows: TGTGCCAGTCAGCGGGAGAGACAAGAGACCCAGTACTTC.

In DNA, the CDR3 is TGCGCCAGCAGCTTGTTAGTCGGGGAGAACACTGAAGCTTTCTTT. Amino acid sequence: CASSLLVGENTEAFF. This chain uses TRBV5-1 with TRBJ1-1; D is ambiguous. Germline values: CDR1 SGHRS, CDR2 YFSETQ. The V gene lost 1 base and the J gene lost 1 base, with 11 bases spanning the gap. CDR3 length equals 15 residues. The full variable domain, in which reference TRBV5-1 and TRBJ1-1 provide the parts outside the CDR3, is KAGVTQTPRYLIKTRGQQVTLSCSPISGHRSVSWYQQTPGQGLQFLFEYFSETQRNKGNFPGRFSGRQFSNSRSEMNVSTLELGDSALYLCASSLLVGENTEAFFGQGTRLTVV.

The rearrangement joins TRBV6-1 to TRBJ2-7; D remains unclear. The CDR3 covers 11 residues. Germline V gene data show CDR1 as MNHNS and CDR2 as SASEGT. V gave up 0 bases and J gave up 7 bases, with 4 bases separating them. In nucleotides, the CDR3 is TGTGCCAGCAGTGAAGCGGGGGAGCAGTACTTC. Its translation: CASSEAGEQYF.

The rearrangement links TRBV5-4 to TRBJ2-7; D is tentatively TRBD1 or TRBD2 (5 bases each). Germline assignment: CDR1 SGHNT and CDR2 YYREEE (reference sequence). The CDR3 has 16 residues. The V end lost 1 base, the J end lost 2 bases, and 16 bases lay between the germline ends. The CDR3 nucleotides are TGTGCCAGCAGCTTGACGTCGGCTAGAGGGGCCTACGAGCAGTACTTC. As protein: CASSLTSARGAYEQYF.

V usage is TRBV7-2 and J usage is TRBJ2-3, with 10 bases matching TRBD2. CDR3 length: 16 amino acids. V shed 1 base and J 1 base; nucleotides not matched to a gene: 2. Germline CDR1 and CDR2: SGHTA and FQGNSA. CDR3 DNA sequence: TGTGCCAGCAGCTTAGAAGGGACTAGCGGCACAGATACGCAGTATTTT. This encodes CASSLEGTSGTDTQYF.

This rearrangement joins TRBV5-6 to TRBJ1-1; D gene uncertain. CDR1 and CDR2 (germline): SGHDT, YYEEEE. V dropped 4 bases and J dropped 6 bases, with 16 bases sitting between them. This CDR3 comprises 14 residues. This CDR3 reads CASSRGATAPEAFF. Here the CDR3 DNA reads TGTGCCAGCAGCCGGGGAGCTACAGCGCCTGAAGCTTTCTTT.

This sequence joins TRBV5-1 and TRBJ2-3; no firm D call. Trimming shortened V by 0 bases and J by 4 bases, and 6 bases separated the two germline ends. The CDR3 has 13 residues. Germline V CDR1 and CDR2: SGHRS, YFSETQ. CDR3 bases: TGCGCCAGCAGCTTGGCCGGGCCAGATACGCAGTATTTT. The encoded protein is CASSLAGPDTQYF.

This chain uses TRBV7-3 with TRBJ2-1; 7 positions match TRBD2. V trimming: 5 bases; J trimming: 8 bases; junction bases outside the gene matches: 15. This CDR3 has 16 residues. Germline V gene data show CDR1 as SGHTA and CDR2 as FQGTGA. CDR3 DNA sequence: TGTGCCAGCAGCCAAGCCGCGGGAGCGGGACTACATGAGCAGTTCTTC. Its protein product is CASSQAAGAGLHEQFF.

This clone was seen a handful of times. The V and J genes are TRBV12-5 and TRBJ1-1; D might be TRBD1 (6 bases). Trimming removed 4 bases at V and 1 base at J, with 10 bases between. Looked up from germline, CDR1 is LGHNT and CDR2 is FRNRAP. The CDR3 runs to 14 residues. The CDR3 DNA reads TGTGCTAGTGGTTCCGGGGGGCAGAACACTGAAGCTTTCTTT. Translated: CASGSGGQNTEAFF.

The chain joins TRBV5-8 to TRBJ1-5; D gene ambiguous. This CDR3 has 15 residues. Germline lookup yields CDR1 SGHTS and CDR2 YDEGEE. V dropped 5 bases and J dropped 0 bases, with 12 bases sitting between them. This CDR3 is CASSSDGYSNQPQHF. DNA for the CDR3: TGTGCCAGCAGTTCCGACGGGTATAGCAATCAGCCCCAGCATTTT.

The chain has TRBV6-5 and TRBJ2-7; D gene unclear. The CDR3 loop spans 12 amino acids. Trimming took off 0 bases at V and 5 bases at J, with 5 bases between the two ends. The germline gives CDR1 MNHEY, CDR2 SVGAGI. The CDR3 DNA reads TGTGCCAGCAGTTACTCGTCCCACGAGCAGTACTTC. It is translated as CASSYSSHEQYF.

The chain has TRBV5-1 and TRBJ2-7; 13 bases align to TRBD2. The V gene end was trimmed by 4 bases and the J gene end by 7 bases; junction bases not matched to a gene: 11. Germline CDR1 reads SGHRS; CDR2 reads YFSETQ. This CDR3 has 16 amino acids. The CDR3 DNA reads as TGCGCCAGCAGCACGGACTTGGGACTAGCGGGATTTGAGCAGTACTTC. Translation gives CASSTDLGLAGFEQYF.

This clone was detected many times. The rearrangement joins TRBV5-1 to TRBJ2-1; TRBD2 agrees at 8 bases. Per the germline V gene, CDR1 is SGHRS and CDR2 is YFSETQ. The trim removed 0 bases at V and 7 bases at J, leaving 9 bases unmatched. CDR3 length: 16 residues. Written as DNA, the CDR3 is TGCGCCAGCAGCTTGGAAGCGGGAGCGGCTTGGAATGAGCAGTTCTTC. Its protein is CASSLEAGAAWNEQFF.

V is TRBV7-6 and J is TRBJ2-5; D is unclear. The length of the CDR3 is 14 residues. CDR1 and CDR2 (germline): SGHVS, FNYEAQ. V was clipped by 0 bases and J by 1 base, with 6 bases between them. This chain's CDR3 is CASSLAGSQETQYF. In DNA form, the CDR3 reads TGTGCCAGCAGCTTAGCTGGCAGCCAAGAGACCCAGTACTTC.

The chain links TRBV15 to TRBJ2-2; 8 bases fit TRBD1. Germline trimming cut 0 bases from V and 7 bases from J; bases unmatched to any gene: 7. The CDR3 has 16 amino acids. Germline V gene sequence: CDR1 LNHNV, CDR2 YYDKDF (reference sequence). CDR3: CATSRDSRGRNGELFF. The CDR3 DNA reads as TGTGCCACCAGCAGAGATAGCAGGGGGCGGAACGGGGAGCTGTTTTTT. Based on the CDR3 plus reference TRBV15 and TRBJ2-2, the full variable domain is DAMVIQNPRYQVTQFGKPVTLSCSQTLNHNVMYWYQQKSSQAPKLLFHYYDKDFNNEADTPDNFQSRRPNTSFCFLDIRSPGLGDTAMYLCATSRDSRGRNGELFFGEGSRLTVL.